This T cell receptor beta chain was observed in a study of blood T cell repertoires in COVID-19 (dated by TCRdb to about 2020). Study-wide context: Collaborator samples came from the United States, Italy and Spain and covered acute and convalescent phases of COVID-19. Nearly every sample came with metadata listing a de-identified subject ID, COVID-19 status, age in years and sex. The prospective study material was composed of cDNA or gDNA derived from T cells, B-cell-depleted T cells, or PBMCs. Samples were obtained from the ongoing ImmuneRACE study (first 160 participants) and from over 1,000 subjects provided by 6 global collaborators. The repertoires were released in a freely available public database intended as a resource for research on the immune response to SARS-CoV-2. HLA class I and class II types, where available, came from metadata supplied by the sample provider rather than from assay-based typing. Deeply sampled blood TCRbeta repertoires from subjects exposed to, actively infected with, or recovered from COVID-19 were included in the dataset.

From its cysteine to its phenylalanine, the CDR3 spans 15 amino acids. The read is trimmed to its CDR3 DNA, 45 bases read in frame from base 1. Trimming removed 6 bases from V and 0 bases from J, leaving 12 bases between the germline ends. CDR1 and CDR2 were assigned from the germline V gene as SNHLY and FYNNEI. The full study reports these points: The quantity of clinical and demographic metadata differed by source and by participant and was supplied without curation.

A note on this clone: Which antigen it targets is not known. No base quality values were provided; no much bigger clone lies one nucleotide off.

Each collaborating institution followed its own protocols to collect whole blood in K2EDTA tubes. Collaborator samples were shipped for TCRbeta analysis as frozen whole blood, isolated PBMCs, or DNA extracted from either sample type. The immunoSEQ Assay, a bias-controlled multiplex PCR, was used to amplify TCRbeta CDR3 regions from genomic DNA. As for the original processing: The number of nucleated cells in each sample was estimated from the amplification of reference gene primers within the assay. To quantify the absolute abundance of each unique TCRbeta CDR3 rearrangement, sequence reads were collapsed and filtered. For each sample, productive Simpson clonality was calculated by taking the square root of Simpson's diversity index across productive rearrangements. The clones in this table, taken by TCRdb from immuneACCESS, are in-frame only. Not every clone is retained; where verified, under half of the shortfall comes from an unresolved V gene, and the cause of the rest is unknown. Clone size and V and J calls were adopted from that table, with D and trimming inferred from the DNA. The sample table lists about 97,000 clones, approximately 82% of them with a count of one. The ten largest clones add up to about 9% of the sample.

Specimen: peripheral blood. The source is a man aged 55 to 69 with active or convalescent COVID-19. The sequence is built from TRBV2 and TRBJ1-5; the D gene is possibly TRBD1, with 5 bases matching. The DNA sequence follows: TGTGCCAGCAGCCGGGACTTCCATAGCAATCAGCCCCAGCATTTT. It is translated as CASSRDFHSNQPQHF. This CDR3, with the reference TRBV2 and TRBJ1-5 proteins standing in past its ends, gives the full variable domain EPEVTQTPSHQVTQMGQEVILRCVPISNHLYFYWYRQILGQKVEFLVSFYNNEISEKSEIFDDQFSVERPDGSNFTLKIRSTKLEDSAMYFCASSRDFHSNQPQHFGDGTRLSIL.